These 8 T cell receptor beta chains came from one sample sequenced in a study of blood T cell repertoires in COVID-19. Assay used: immunoSEQ multiplex PCR; TCRdb lists only in-frame clones, some missing. The sample yields 90,000 or so clones, 75% to 85% seen once. The sequencing sample was made of peripheral blood. These receptor sequences come from a man in his 60s with acute or convalescent COVID-19.

V gene TRBV28 combines with J gene TRBJ2-2; weak D call: TRBD1 (6 bases). With 6 bases removed from V and 7 bases from J, the gap between germline ends came to 12 bases. This CDR3 is 13 amino acids long. Per germline, CDR1 MDHEN and CDR2 SYDVKM. DNA for the CDR3: TGTGCCAGCAGGACACAGGGTAACGGGGAGCTGTTTTTT. It yields the protein CASRTQGNGELFF.

The chain employs TRBV7-3 and TRBJ1-2, with 7 bases identical to TRBD1. Germline-derived CDR1 and CDR2 are SGHTA and FQGTGA. V lost 5 bases to trimming and J lost 4 bases; unmatched junction nucleotides: 7. This CDR3 comprises 14 residues. The CDR3: CASSPRQGSYGYTF. Written as DNA, the CDR3 is TGTGCCAGCAGCCCGAGACAGGGAAGCTATGGCTACACCTTC.

The CDR3 loop reads CASRRQGDEQYF. In DNA form, the CDR3 reads TGTGCCAGCCGACGGCAGGGCGACGAGCAGTACTTC. This chain uses TRBV5-5 with TRBJ2-7; D might be TRBD1 (5 bases). This CDR3 comprises 12 residues. Germline V lookup: CDR1 SGHKS, CDR2 YYEKEE (reference sequence). Trimming pared 7 bases from V and 5 bases from J, leaving 13 bases between. Full variable domain (remainder filled in from reference TRBV5-5 and TRBJ2-7): DAGVTQSPTHLIKTRGQQVTLRCSPISGHKSVSWYQQVLGQGPQFIFQYYEKEERGRGNFPDRFSARQFPNYSSELNVNALLLGDSALYLCASRRQGDEQYFGPGTRLTVT.

About this clone itself: Other DNA variants within this sample encode the same CDR3. This sequence joins TRBV18 and TRBJ1-4; D not resolved. Germline CDR1 KGHSH, CDR2 LQKENI. Trimming left V 3 bases short and J 7 bases short, with 9 bases between. CDR3 size: 13 residues. CDR3 in amino acids: CASSPARGEKLFF. Here the CDR3 DNA reads TGTGCCAGCTCACCCGCACGGGGTGAAAAACTGTTTTTT. Full variable domain (remainder filled in from reference TRBV18 and TRBJ1-4): NAGVMQNPRHLVRRRGQEARLRCSPMKGHSHVYWYRQLPEEGLKFMVYLQKENIIDESGMPKERFSAEFPKEGPSILRIQQVVRGDSAAYFCASSPARGEKLFFGSGTQLSVL.

This sequence joins TRBV28 and TRBJ2-7, with 8 bases that match TRBD1. V trimming: 5 bases; J trimming: 0 bases; junction bases outside the gene matches: 9. This CDR3 contains 16 residues. Germline V CDR1 and CDR2: MDHEN, SYDVKM. DNA of the CDR3: TGTGCCAGCAGTCCCTGGACAGGGAGAGGCTCCTACGAGCAGTACTTC. Its protein is CASSPWTGRGSYEQYF.

This clone was seen a single time. The chain joins TRBV12-5 to TRBJ2-3; the match to TRBD2 covers 12 bases. From germline, CDR1 is LGHNT and CDR2 FRNRAP. This CDR3 is 20 amino acids long. J was trimmed by 0 bases and V by 0 bases; bases with no gene match: 10. CDR3 region: CASGLVILAGGPSSTDTQYF. CDR3 DNA: TGTGCTAGTGGTTTGGTAATACTAGCGGGGGGTCCGTCTAGCACAGATACGCAGTATTTT.

The chain joins TRBV27 to TRBJ2-3; 12 bases agree with TRBD1. The germline CDR1 and CDR2 sequences are MNHEY and SMNVEV (reference sequence). The CDR3 is 16 residues long. Losses at the gene ends were 9 bases for V and 4 bases for J; bases not matched to a gene: 11. CDR3 loop: CASTNNRDRGPDTQYF. In DNA, the CDR3 is TGTGCCAGTACTAACAACCGGGACAGGGGGCCAGATACGCAGTATTTT.

The chain couples TRBV6-5 to TRBJ2-1; the D gene is possibly TRBD1 (6 bases). The CDR3 is made up of 14 amino acids. Trimming removed 7 bases at V and 0 bases at J, with 10 bases between. Germline V gene lookup returns CDR1 MNHEY and CDR2 SVGAGI. The chain's CDR3 is CASTLDSSYNEQFF. In nucleotides, the CDR3 is TGTGCCAGCACTTTGGACAGCTCCTACAATGAGCAGTTCTTC.